This record concerns one TCR beta chain sequence. Repertoires were generated with immunoSEQ multiplex PCR, while TCRdb's copy carries only in-frame clones and drops some. The sample holds roughly 32,000 clones; about 92% are singletons and the top ten take around 0.4%. This specimen belongs to a study of T cell changes during pregnancy in multiple sclerosis. The CDR3 extends over 14 amino acids. V lost 0 bases and J 3 bases, leaving 9 bases between the germline ends. Germline values: CDR1 SGHRS, CDR2 YFSETQ. The chain employs TRBV5-1 and TRBJ1-1; D unresolved. This clonotype was sampled from a female donor with multiple sclerosis, enrolled in a pregnancy study. Sequencing used CD4+ T cells from peripheral blood mononuclear cells, obtained in the second trimester of pregnancy. CDR3 sequence reads: CASSLGNGDTEAFF. CDR3 coding DNA: TGCGCCAGCAGCTTGGGAAACGGTGACACTGAAGCTTTCTTT.